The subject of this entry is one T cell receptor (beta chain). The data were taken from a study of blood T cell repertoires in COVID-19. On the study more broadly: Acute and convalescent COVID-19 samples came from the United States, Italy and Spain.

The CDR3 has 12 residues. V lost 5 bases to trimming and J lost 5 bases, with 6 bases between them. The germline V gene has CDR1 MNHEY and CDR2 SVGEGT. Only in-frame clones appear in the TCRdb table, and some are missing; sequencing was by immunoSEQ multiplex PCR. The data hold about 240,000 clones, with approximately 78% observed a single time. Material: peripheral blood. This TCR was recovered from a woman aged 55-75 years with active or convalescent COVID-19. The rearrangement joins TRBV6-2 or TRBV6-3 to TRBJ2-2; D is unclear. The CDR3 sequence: CASSLRTGELFF. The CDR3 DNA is TGTGCCAGCAGTCTCCGGACCGGGGAGCTGTTTTTT.